Below, one T cell receptor beta chain is given with its context. It was with 60 Vbeta and 13 Jbeta primers that the PCR ran. In the original workflow: In a later analysis, of 80 million or so unique beta chains, roughly 11 million appeared in at least two donors. Profiled with immunoSEQ multiplex PCR; TCRdb holds only in-frame clones, not every one. D and trimming were read from the DNA, whereas the V and J calls and clone size are those reported in that table. The sample includes over 85,000 clones, roughly four fifths of them seen just once. This sample is drawn from a study of cytomegalovirus exposure and HLA in healthy donors. The CDR3 runs to 14 residues. V lost 5 bases, J lost 10 bases, and 8 bases stayed unmatched. From germline, CDR1 is MGHRA and CDR2 YSYEKL.

The sequenced sample was PBMCs. This clonotype was obtained from a man in his forties or fifties in good health and CMV-seronegative. The V call is TRBV4-1, the J call TRBJ1-6, with 7 positions matching TRBD1. The CDR3 protein is CASSFDRDGSPLHF. The CDR3 DNA is TGCGCCAGCAGCTTCGACAGGGACGGATCACCCCTCCACTTT.